This entry lists 18 T cell receptor beta chains sequenced from one sample in a study of PD-1 blockade in classical Hodgkin lymphoma. Clones were sequenced by immunoSEQ multiplex PCR, and TCRdb holds only the in-frame ones, with some missing. Counted here are more than 35,000 clones, 76% occurring once; the ten biggest clones make up roughly 11%. Each patient experienced a relapse that followed autologous stem cell transplantation, and brentuximab vedotin exposure varied. Sequencing was performed on peripheral blood mononuclear cells (PBMCs), taken at baseline. These receptor sequences come from a human donor with classical Hodgkin lymphoma.

This chain uses TRBV6-6 with TRBJ2-7; D gene uncertain. The CDR3 is 16 amino acids. Germline V lookup: CDR1 MNHNY, CDR2 SVGAGI (reference sequence). The V end lost 7 bases, the J end lost 6 bases, and 25 bases lay between the germline ends. The chain's CDR3 is CASTPRWLSFNGEQYF. As DNA, the CDR3 is TGTGCCAGCACCCCAAGATGGCTTAGTTTTAATGGCGAGCAGTACTTC.

V and J are TRBV6-5 and TRBJ1-2; 9 bases are a match to TRBD1. In germline, CDR1 is MNHEY, CDR2 SVGAGI. V lost 6 bases to trimming and J lost 6 bases; unmatched junction nucleotides: 8. The CDR3 sequence is 14 residues long. CDR3 amino acids: CASSYGTGYDGYTF. The CDR3, as DNA: TGTGCCAGCAGCTATGGGACAGGGTACGATGGCTACACCTTC.

The J gene is TRBJ2-2, the V gene TRBV28; no definite D call. The germline gives CDR1 MDHEN, CDR2 SYDVKM. The CDR3 extends over 14 amino acids. V lost 6 bases, J lost 1 base, and 9 bases lay in between. The DNA for the CDR3 is TGTGCCAGCAGGAAAAATCTGAACACCGGGGAGCTGTTTTTT. Residues: CASRKNLNTGELFF. Full variable domain (remainder filled in from reference TRBV28 and TRBJ2-2): DVKVTQSSRYLVKRTGEKVFLECVQDMDHENMFWYRQDPGLGLRLIYFSYDVKMKEKGDIPEGYSVSREKKERFSLILESASTNQTSMYLCASRKNLNTGELFFGEGSRLTVL.

The rearrangement joins TRBV15 to TRBJ2-4; D may be TRBD1 or TRBD2 (6 bases each). Germline loops: CDR1 LNHNV, CDR2 YYDKDF (reference sequence). The CDR3 is 14 amino acids. Deletions cut 0 bases from V and 6 bases from J, with 9 bases between. The CDR3, as DNA: TGTGCCACCAGCAGAGACGGAGGGGGAAACATTCAGTACTTC. It translates to CATSRDGGGNIQYF.

This clone was counted a single time. This sequence joins TRBV19 and TRBJ1-4; D unresolved. The CDR3 runs to 12 residues. Trimming removed 5 bases from V and 5 bases from J, with 6 bases in between. Germline-derived CDR1 and CDR2 are LNHDA and SQIVND (reference sequence). The CDR3 spells CASSGQNEKLFF. The CDR3 DNA is TGTGCCAGTAGTGGGCAGAATGAAAAACTGTTTTTT.

This clone occurred a few times. The CDR3 bases are TGTGCCAGCAGTCCAGGTGGGGTTCTTAGCTCCTACGAGCAGTACTTC. Its protein product is CASSPGGVLSSYEQYF. The rearrangement uses TRBV2 and TRBJ2-7; D call uncertain. V was pared by 5 bases and J by 0 bases, with 17 bases between. CDR1 is SNHLY, CDR2 FYNNEI, per germline. The CDR3 totals 16 residues.

This clone was recorded a few times. This chain uses TRBV10-3 with TRBJ1-1; perhaps TRBD1 as D (6 bases). Germline-derived CDR1 and CDR2 are ENHRY and SYGVKD. Trimming removed 4 bases from V and 0 bases from J, with 12 bases in between. The CDR3 spans 15 residues. CDR3 in amino acids: CAISVGGGVNTEAFF. CDR3 in DNA: TGTGCCATCAGTGTGGGGGGGGGCGTGAACACTGAAGCTTTCTTT.

The chain employs TRBV29-1 and TRBJ2-3; TRBD2 is a possible D gene (6 bases). This CDR3 comprises 11 residues. Deletions cut 7 bases from V and 5 bases from J, with 10 bases between. Germline CDR1 is SQVTM and CDR2 is ANQGSEA. CDR3 sequence: CSDGGGDTQYF. The CDR3 bases are TGCAGCGACGGGGGAGGAGATACGCAGTATTTT.

The chain links TRBV25-1 to TRBJ2-1, with 10 bases aligning to TRBD2. The CDR3 spans 17 residues. V was clipped by 3 bases and J by 4 bases; unmatched bases: 9. Germline V gene lookup returns CDR1 MGHDK and CDR2 SYGVNS. The CDR3 DNA follows: TGTGCCAGCAGTGAGGAGCGGGAGGGCCGAGGATACAATGAGCAGTTCTTC. Protein sequence: CASSEEREGRGYNEQFF.

The chain employs TRBV7-9 and TRBJ1-2, with D unclear. The V end lost 1 base, the J end lost 7 bases, and 13 bases lay between the germline ends. The CDR3 has 14 amino acids. Germline loops: CDR1 SEHNR, CDR2 FQNEAQ (reference sequence). The CDR3 loop is CASSLEIRAIGYTF. CDR3 in DNA: TGTGCCAGCAGCTTAGAGATTAGGGCTATTGGCTACACCTTC. The full variable domain, with the rest looked up from reference TRBV7-9 and TRBJ1-2, is DTGVSQNPRHKITKRGQNVTFRCDPISEHNRLYWYRQTLGQGPEFLTYFQNEAQLEKSRLLSDRFSAERPKGSFSTLEIQRTEQGDSAMYLCASSLEIRAIGYTFGSGTRLTVV.

The rearrangement links TRBV10-3 to TRBJ2-1; D perhaps matches TRBD1 (6 bases). Trimming left V 1 base short and J 6 bases short, with 13 bases between. Germline values: CDR1 ENHRY, CDR2 SYGVKD. The CDR3 totals 15 residues. The CDR3: CAISEYPGAVNEQFF. The CDR3 nucleotides are TGTGCCATCAGTGAGTACCCAGGGGCGGTCAATGAGCAGTTCTTC.

CDR3 DNA sequence: TGTGCCAGTCTGCTGGGGGGGCATAATGAAAAACTGTTTTTT. Translation: CASLLGGHNEKLFF. V is TRBV28 and J is TRBJ1-4; maybe TRBD1 (6 bases). The CDR3 sequence is 14 residues long. The ends were cut back, 9 bases at V and 4 bases at J, with 15 bases in the middle. Germline CDR1 MDHEN, CDR2 SYDVKM.

The rearrangement joins TRBV6-4 to TRBJ2-3, with 9 bases that match TRBD1. CDR1 MRHNA and CDR2 SNTAGT come from the germline V gene. V shed 4 bases, J shed 5 bases, and the junction held 19 bases outside the gene matches. The CDR3 has 19 amino acids. DNA of the CDR3: TGTGCCAGCAGTGGCTCGAGATCCGCTGACAGGGGGGACGGAGATACGCAGTATTTT. As protein: CASSGSRSADRGDGDTQYF.

The chain combines TRBV28 with TRBJ1-5, with D hard to call. Trimming shortened V by 5 bases and J by 0 bases, and 11 bases separated the two germline ends. Germline V gives CDR1 MDHEN, CDR2 SYDVKM. The CDR3 has 15 amino acids. The CDR3 here is CASSPHGNSNQPQHF. CDR3 nucleotides: TGTGCCAGCAGTCCCCATGGTAATAGCAATCAGCCCCAGCATTTT.

The gene calls are TRBV28 and TRBJ2-6; 9 bases line up with TRBD2. From germline, CDR1 is MDHEN and CDR2 SYDVKM. There are 15 residues in the CDR3. With V trimmed by 4 bases and J by 2 bases, 0 bases remained unmatched. The CDR3 sequence: CASSSSGTGANVLTF. The CDR3 DNA sequence: TGTGCCAGCAGTTCTAGCGGGACTGGGGCCAACGTCCTGACTTTC.

The chain is built from TRBV7-3 and TRBJ2-7, with 8 nucleotides matching TRBD1. The CDR3 extends over 16 amino acids. Germline loops: CDR1 SGHTA, CDR2 FQGTGA. V lost 5 bases to trimming and J lost 6 bases; unmatched junction nucleotides: 15. The CDR3 coding sequence is TGTGCCAGCAGCCTCTCTAACAGGGGGGCTGGGGGCGAGCAGTACTTC. It specifies CASSLSNRGAGGEQYF.

J is TRBJ2-2 and V is TRBV6-6; 7 bases are a match to TRBD1. The germline V gene encodes CDR1 MNHNY and CDR2 SVGAGI (reference sequence). There are 16 residues in the CDR3. V lost 0 bases to trimming and J lost 2 bases; unmatched junction nucleotides: 3. CDR3 DNA: TGTGCCAGCAGTTACTCCACAGGGGCCAACACCGGGGAGCTGTTTTTT. It translates to CASSYSTGANTGELFF.

V and J are TRBV27 and TRBJ1-2; 9 positions match TRBD1. The V gene's germline CDR1 is MNHEY and CDR2 SMNVEV (reference sequence). The V and J ends lost 5 bases and 4 bases, in that order; junction bases with no gene match: 14. The CDR3 spans 17 residues. The CDR3 protein is CASSLLDQTGGPYGYTF. In DNA form, the CDR3 reads TGTGCCAGCAGTCTCCTCGATCAAACAGGGGGCCCCTATGGCTACACCTTC.